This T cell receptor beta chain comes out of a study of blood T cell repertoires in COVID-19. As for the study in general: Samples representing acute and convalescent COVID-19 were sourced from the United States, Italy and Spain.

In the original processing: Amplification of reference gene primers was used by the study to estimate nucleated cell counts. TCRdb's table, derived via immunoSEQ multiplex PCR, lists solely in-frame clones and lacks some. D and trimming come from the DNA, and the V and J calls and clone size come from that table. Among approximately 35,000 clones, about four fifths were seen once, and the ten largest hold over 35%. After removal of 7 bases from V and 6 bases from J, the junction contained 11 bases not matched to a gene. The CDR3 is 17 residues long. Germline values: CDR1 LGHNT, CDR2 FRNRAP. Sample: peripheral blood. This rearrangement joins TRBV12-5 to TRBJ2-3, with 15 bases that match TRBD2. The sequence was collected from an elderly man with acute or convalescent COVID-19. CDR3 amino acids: CASVLRTSGGAGDTQYF. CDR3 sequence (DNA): TGTGCTAGTGTTCTCCGGACTAGCGGGGGGGCGGGGGATACGCAGTATTTT.